The 10 T cell receptor beta chains below all came from one sample that was sequenced in a study of shared clonotypes between healthy human individuals. Positively selected for CCR7, the CD45RO-negative cells used as naive CD8 cells excluded terminally differentiated effector memory CD45RA+ cells. Clones were read by immunoSEQ multiplex PCR, and TCRdb kept only the in-frame ones, dropping some. This table has approximately 2,000,000 clones, approximately 92% appearing once. Material: naive CD8+ T cells from PBMCs. These receptors all come from a man aged 18 to 35 in good health. Some clones in this sample may be carry-over from other donors' samples.

V is TRBV29-1 and J is TRBJ2-2; no definite D call. The CDR3 sequence is 16 residues long. Germline CDR1 is SQVTM and CDR2 is ANQGSEA. V was trimmed by 1 base and J by 0 bases, leaving 12 bases between them. Written as DNA, the CDR3 is TGCAGCGTTGAAGGAACAGCTGATGCGAACACCGGGGAGCTGTTTTTT. This codes for CSVEGTADANTGELFF.

The chain links TRBV28 to TRBJ1-5; TRBD1 matches 7 bases. Trimming removed 2 bases from V and 2 bases from J; junction bases left unmatched: 12. The CDR3 extends over 18 amino acids. Germline CDR1 MDHEN, CDR2 SYDVKM. CDR3: CASSLTGQRGLGNQPQHF. CDR3 bases: TGTGCCAGCAGTTTAACGGGACAGCGCGGATTAGGCAATCAGCCCCAGCATTTT.

The table lists this clone with a count of one. This chain links TRBV6-1 with TRBJ2-7, with D hard to call. Germline CDR1 is MNHNS and CDR2 is SASEGT. The CDR3 runs 15 residues. The V gene lost 3 bases and the J gene lost 6 bases, with 18 bases spanning the gap. For the CDR3, the DNA is TGTGCCAGCAGTGAGGATGGTTTGATGACCCGCGAGCAGTACTTC. It encodes CASSEDGLMTREQYF.

The chain recombines TRBV2 with TRBJ2-3, with 11 bases that match TRBD1. In germline, CDR1 is SNHLY, CDR2 FYNNEI. With 5 bases clipped from V and 0 bases from J, the junction kept 7 bases outside the gene matches. CDR3 length equals 17 residues. DNA of the CDR3: TGTGCCAGCAGTCCCGGGACAGGGGGGAGAAGCACAGATACGCAGTATTTT. Translation gives CASSPGTGGRSTDTQYF.

This sequence joins TRBV7-9 and TRBJ1-1; 9 positions agree with TRBD1. After removal of 5 bases from V and 14 bases from J, the junction contained 12 bases not matched to a gene. Per germline, CDR1 SEHNR and CDR2 FQNEAQ (reference sequence). CDR3 length: 13 residues. CDR3: CASSTLMGQGGFF. The CDR3 DNA sequence: TGTGCCAGCAGCACCCTTATGGGACAGGGTGGATTCTTT.

About this clone: The same CDR3 can be traced to other DNA sequences in this sample. J is TRBJ1-2 and V is TRBV2; TRBD1 agrees at 7 bases. V was pared by 1 base and J by 5 bases, with 1 base of the junction left unmatched. The CDR3 spans 13 residues. CDR1 SNHLY and CDR2 FYNNEI come from the germline V gene. In DNA form, the CDR3 reads TGTGCCAGCAGTGAAGGCAGGGGGTATGGCTACACCTTC. This sequence encodes CASSEGRGYGYTF.

The chain carries TRBV7-9 and TRBJ2-5; the D gene could be TRBD1 or TRBD2 (5 bases each). V lost 5 bases to trimming and J lost 2 bases, with 9 bases between them. Germline CDR1 is SEHNR and CDR2 is FQNEAQ (reference sequence). CDR3 size: 13 residues. The CDR3 protein is CASSRDGQETQYF. The CDR3 DNA is TGTGCCAGCAGCAGGGACGGACAAGAGACCCAGTACTTC.

The chain employs TRBV28 and TRBJ1-4; possible D gene TRBD1, 5 bases. The V gene lost 5 bases and the J gene lost 0 bases, with 13 bases spanning the gap. Germline CDR1 and CDR2: MDHEN and SYDVKM. This CDR3 spans 16 amino acids. In DNA, the CDR3 is TGTGCCAGCAGTCGCACAGGAGCCGCAACTAATGAAAAACTGTTTTTT. Translated, it gives CASSRTGAATNEKLFF.

The chain uses TRBV9 and TRBJ2-7; 7 bases match TRBD1. V shed 3 bases, J shed 4 bases, and the junction held 4 bases outside the gene matches. Germline V gene lookup returns CDR1 SGDLS and CDR2 YYNGEE. The CDR3 sequence is 13 residues long. The CDR3 region has the DNA TGTGCCAGCAGCGCCACGACAGGGTACGAGCAGTACTTC. It is translated as CASSATTGYEQYF.

The chain joins TRBV27 to TRBJ2-7; 10 bases align to TRBD2. Unmatched junction bases numbered 13, after V lost 5 bases and J lost 6 bases. This CDR3 comprises 16 residues. CDR1 is MNHEY, CDR2 SMNVEV, per germline (reference sequence). The chain's CDR3 is CASSPLLAGALFEQYF. The CDR3 DNA is TGTGCCAGCAGTCCCCTCCTAGCGGGAGCATTGTTCGAGCAGTACTTC.